This section outlines one TCR beta chain sequence together with its context. The antigen is unknown. An end of the junction does not agree with germline; a read error may underlie this. Despite likely unrecorded immune exposures, the donors were nominally healthy at the time of sampling. The PCR contained 60 Vbeta and 13 Jbeta primers. Data came from immunoSEQ multiplex PCR; TCRdb stores just in-frame clones and leaves some out. The sample comprises about 150,000 clones, about 68% of which are singletons, and about 2% rests with the top ten. This sample was included in a study of cytomegalovirus exposure and HLA in healthy donors. This CDR3 has 15 residues. Germline V gene data show CDR1 as MNHEY and CDR2 as SMNVEV (reference sequence). Study results and caveats: Information on immune exposure was restricted to one variable (CMV serostatus).

The chain carries TRBV27 and TRBJ2-7; 7 bases align to TRBD2. This sequence originates from a man aged 30-40 years in good health and CMV-seronegative. The source material was PBMCs. The CDR3 bases are TGTGCCAGCCGTTTGAGCCCGGGGGGCTCCTACGAGCAGTACTTC. Its translation is CASRLSPGGSYEQYF.